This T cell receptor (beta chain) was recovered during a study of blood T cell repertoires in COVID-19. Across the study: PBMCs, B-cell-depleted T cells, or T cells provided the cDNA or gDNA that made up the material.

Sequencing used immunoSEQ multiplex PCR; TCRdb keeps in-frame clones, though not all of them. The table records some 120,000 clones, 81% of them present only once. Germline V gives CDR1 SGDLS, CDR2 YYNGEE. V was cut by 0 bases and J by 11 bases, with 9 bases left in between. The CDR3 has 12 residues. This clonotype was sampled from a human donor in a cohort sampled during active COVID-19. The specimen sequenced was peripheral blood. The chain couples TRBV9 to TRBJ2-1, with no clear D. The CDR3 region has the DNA TGTGCCAGCAGCGTAGATCGAGATAAGCAGTTCTTC. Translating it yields CASSVDRDKQFF.